The table lists the clone carrying this TCR beta chain with a count of one. Per the original methods: Reference gene primer amplification gave estimated nucleated cell counts. Repertoires were generated with immunoSEQ multiplex PCR, while TCRdb's copy carries only in-frame clones and drops some. V, J and clone size reflect that table, while D and trimming were determined from the DNA. The table has approximately 85,000 clones, around 91% seen once. Germline CDR1 reads MDHEN; CDR2 reads SYDVKM. Trimming removed 8 bases from V and 4 bases from J, with 17 bases in between. The CDR3 has 14 amino acids. The data were obtained in a study of blood T cell repertoires in COVID-19. Study summary: COVID-19 samples, acute and convalescent, were from the United States, Italy and Spain. T cells, B-cell-depleted T cells, or PBMCs provided the cDNA or gDNA that served as material.

The source material was peripheral blood. This receptor was taken from a woman aged 80 or over with active or convalescent COVID-19. The chain carries TRBV28 and TRBJ1-1; D might be TRBD1 (5 bases). CDR3: CASPPRAGGTEAFF. DNA for the CDR3: TGTGCCAGCCCTCCGAGGGCCGGGGGCACTGAAGCTTTCTTT.